Listed here is a single TCR beta chain. Its specificity is not known. V lost 7 bases and J lost 2; bases outside the gene matches: 5. The germline CDR1 and CDR2 sequences are SQVTM and ANQGSEA. This CDR3 comprises 13 residues. This record belongs to a study of CD8+ T cells in alopecia areata. Study information: Oral tofacitinib, 5 to 10 mg twice daily, was given in an open-label trial.

The sequencing template was cDNA reverse transcribed from extracted RNA. Here immunoSEQ multiplex PCR was the method, and the copy in TCRdb shows in-frame clones only, minus some. The table includes about 130,000 clones, around 50% detected once. PBMCs served as the source from which CD4+ and CD8+ T cells were sorted. Points from the study as a whole: Higher clonality and more expanded CD8+ clones appeared in lesional than normal scalp.

This chain links TRBV29-1 with TRBJ1-2, with TRBD1 matching 9 bases. The TCR originated in a human donor with alopecia areata. Sequencing used CD4+ T cells sorted from blood, obtained at week 0. For the CDR3, the DNA is TGCAGCGCTCTAGGGACAGGGAACTATGGCTACACCTTC. This translates into CSALGTGNYGYTF.